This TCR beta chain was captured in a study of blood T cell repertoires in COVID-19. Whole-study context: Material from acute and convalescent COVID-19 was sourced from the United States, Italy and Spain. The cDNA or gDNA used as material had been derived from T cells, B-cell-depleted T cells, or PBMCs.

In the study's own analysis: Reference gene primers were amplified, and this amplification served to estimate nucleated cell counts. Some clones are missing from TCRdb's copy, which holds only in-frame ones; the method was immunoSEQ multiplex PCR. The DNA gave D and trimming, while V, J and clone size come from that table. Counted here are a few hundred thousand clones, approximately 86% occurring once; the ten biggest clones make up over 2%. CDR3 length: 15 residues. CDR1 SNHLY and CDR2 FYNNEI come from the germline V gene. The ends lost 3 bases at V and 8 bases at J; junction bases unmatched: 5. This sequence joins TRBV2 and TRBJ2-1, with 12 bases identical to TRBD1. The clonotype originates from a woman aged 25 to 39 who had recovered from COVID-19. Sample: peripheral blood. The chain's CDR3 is CASSDPGQGADEQFF. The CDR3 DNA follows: TGTGCCAGCAGTGATCCGGGACAGGGGGCGGATGAGCAGTTCTTC.